Sequencing of this T cell receptor (beta chain) was carried out in a study of cytomegalovirus exposure and HLA in healthy donors. At the level of the study: Among roughly 190 million T cells, an earlier analysis found 117 million unique TCR beta sequences.

Overall study findings and caveats: Available immune exposure information covered CMV serostatus only. Presence/absence analysis assumed near-uniform sequencing depth across donors.

CDR3 size: 12 residues. CDR1 LNHDA and CDR2 SQIVND come from the germline V gene (reference sequence). V lost 7 bases and J lost 8; bases outside the gene matches: 3. This clone was seen more than once but under ten times. Its antigen is undetermined. Amplification used 60 Vbeta primers and 13 Jbeta primers. TCRdb's table, derived via immunoSEQ multiplex PCR, lists solely in-frame clones and lacks some. The repertoire holds about 190,000 clones, with over 70% as singletons. V and J are TRBV19 and TRBJ2-2, with 8 bases matching TRBD1. Sequenced input: PBMCs. The source is a woman in her thirties in good health and CMV-seropositive. For the CDR3, the DNA is TGTGCCAGTAATGACAGGGGAGGGGAGCTGTTTTTT. Its translation is CASNDRGGELFF. The whole variable domain, remainder taken from reference TRBV19 and TRBJ2-2, is DGGITQSPKYLFRKEGQNVTLSCEQNLNHDAMYWYRQDPGQGLRLIYYSQIVNDFQKGDIAEGYSVSREKKESFPLTVTSAQKNPTAFYLCASNDRGGELFFGEGSRLTVL.